This TCR beta chain is from a study of blood T cell repertoires in COVID-19. Turning to the study itself: COVID-19 samples from acute and convalescent phases originated in the United States, Italy and Spain.

The table came from immunoSEQ multiplex PCR; TCRdb's copy has only in-frame clones and leaves some out. This table holds more than 200,000 clones, approximately 85% found once. Trimming took off 8 bases at V and 4 bases at J, with 12 bases between the two ends. The CDR3 has 13 residues. Germline V gene data show CDR1 as MNHEY and CDR2 as SVGAGI. Seattle participants joined during active infection and were tracked over time. To note about this clone: The sample holds other DNA sequences that translate to the same CDR3.

This TCR derives from a woman of 80 years or more with COVID-19, enrolled during active disease. Material for sequencing was peripheral blood. The chain carries TRBV6-5 and TRBJ1-3; D possibly corresponds to TRBD1 (5 bases). CDR3 DNA: TGTGCCAGCTCTTCTTCAGGGGGAAACACCATATATTTT. As protein: CASSSSGGNTIYF.